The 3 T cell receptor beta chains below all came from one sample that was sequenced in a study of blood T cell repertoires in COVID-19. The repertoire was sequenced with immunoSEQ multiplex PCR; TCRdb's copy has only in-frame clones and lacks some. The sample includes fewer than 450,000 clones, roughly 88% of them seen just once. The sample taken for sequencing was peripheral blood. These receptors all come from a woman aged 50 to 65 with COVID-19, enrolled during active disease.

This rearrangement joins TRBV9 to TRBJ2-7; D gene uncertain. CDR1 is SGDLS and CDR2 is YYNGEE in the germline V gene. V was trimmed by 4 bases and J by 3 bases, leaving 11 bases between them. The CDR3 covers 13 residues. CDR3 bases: TGTGCCAGCAGCCCGTCCGACAACTACGAGCAGTACTTC. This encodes CASSPSDNYEQYF.

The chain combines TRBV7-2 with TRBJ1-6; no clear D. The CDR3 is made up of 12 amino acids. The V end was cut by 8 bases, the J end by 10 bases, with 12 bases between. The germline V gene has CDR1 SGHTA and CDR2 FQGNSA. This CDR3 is CASARGESPLHF. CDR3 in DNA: TGTGCCAGCGCCCGGGGAGAATCACCCCTCCACTTT.

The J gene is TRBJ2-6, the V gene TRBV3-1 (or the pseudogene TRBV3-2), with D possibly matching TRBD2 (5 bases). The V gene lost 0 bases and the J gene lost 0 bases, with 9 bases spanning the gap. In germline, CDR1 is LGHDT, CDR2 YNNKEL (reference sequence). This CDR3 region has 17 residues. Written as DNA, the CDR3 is TGTGCCAGCAGCCAAGATGAGGGCCTCTCTGGGGCCAACGTCCTGACTTTC. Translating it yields CASSQDEGLSGANVLTF.